The entry that follows covers one T cell receptor beta chain sequence. Antigen specificity is unknown. Sequencing used immunoSEQ multiplex PCR; TCRdb keeps in-frame clones, though not all of them. The sample yields approximately 190,000 clones, 90% to 95% seen once. Trimming cost V 0 bases and J 7 bases; bases outside gene matches: 10. The CDR3 is 16 amino acids. CDR1 and CDR2 (germline): SGDLS, YYNGEE. This entry is derived from a study of T cell responses to AZD1222 COVID-19 vaccine. Study-wide results and limits: Unmutated variant regions reportedly attract nearly half of all spike-specific TCRs. The donor group comprised mostly white British people and more females; the analysis possibly underestimated clonal diversity.

This receptor was identified in an adult in good health. The rearrangement joins TRBV9 to TRBJ1-1, with TRBD1 matching over 9 bases. The specimen was peripheral blood, collected on day 0 of AZD1222 vaccination. CDR3 protein: CASSVGMGTGFIEAFF. The CDR3 nucleotides are TGTGCCAGCAGCGTAGGAATGGGGACAGGGTTTATTGAAGCTTTCTTT.